The 4 T cell receptor beta chains below all came from one sample that was sequenced in a study of T cell repertoires in cytomegalovirus infection (dated by TCRdb to about 2019). Sequencing used an Illumina HiSeq 1500. The raw public reads went through TCRdb reprocessing: fastp at Q25, MiXCR clone calling, in-frame beta chains kept. Rows with one shared CDR3 protein collapse into an entry with the most common genes and DNA. The sample has some 440,000 distinct CDR3 sequences on record, 31% of them singletons. The ten largest clones add up to roughly an eighth of the sample. Sequencing was done on a sample of PBMCs. The receptors come from a human donor in good health (CMV status not recorded). Some clones in this sample may be carry-over from other donors' samples.

V and J are TRBV6-2 or TRBV6-3 and TRBJ2-5; D is ambiguous. Trimming took off 2 bases at V and 5 bases at J, with 9 bases between the two ends. The CDR3 has 13 residues. Germline CDR1 and CDR2: MNHEY and SVGEGT. CDR3 coding DNA: TGTGCCAGCAGTTACCGACGTCCTGAGACCCAGTACTTC. It specifies CASSYRRPETQYF.

Many counts were recorded for this clonotype. This chain joins TRBV7-3 and TRBJ1-1; TRBD1 is a possible D gene (5 bases). Germline CDR1 reads SGHTA; CDR2 reads FQGTGA. Trimming cost V 6 bases and J 4 bases, with 18 bases left between them. The CDR3 length is 15 residues. The CDR3 coding sequence is TGTGCCAGCAGTTCGGATTCGGGGGGAATCACTGAAGCTTTCTTT. This codes for CASSSDSGGITEAFF.

This clonotype was found many times. The chain has TRBV11-2 and TRBJ2-1; perhaps TRBD2 as D (7 bases). Between the trimmed V and J ends, which lost 5 bases and 9 bases, there was a span of 11 bases. The CDR3 is made up of 12 amino acids. CDR1 and CDR2 (germline): SGHAT, FQNNGV. The CDR3 DNA is TGTGCCAGCAGCCGGGGGGCTGGTGAGCAGTTCTTC. Residues: CASSRGAGEQFF.

This clonotype was seen at least ten times. The chain carries TRBV6-4 and TRBJ2-1, with TRBD2 matching over 13 bases. Germline CDR1 reads MRHNA; CDR2 reads SNTAGT. The CDR3 contains 15 residues. V was clipped by 4 bases and J by 7 bases; unmatched bases: 4. This CDR3 is CASSVTSGGANEQFF. DNA of the CDR3: TGTGCCAGCAGTGTAACTAGCGGGGGGGCGAATGAGCAGTTCTTC.